This T cell receptor beta chain was profiled in a study of blood T cells in healthy people across ages (dated by TCRdb to about 2015). In the study overall: In model experiments, template switching captured roughly one uniquely barcoded TCR beta cDNA molecule for every two T cells. The study measured age-related changes in TCR beta repertoire diversity using deep sequencing normalized with unique cDNA molecular identifiers. The donors were split into four age groups: young (average 16 years), middle-aged (39), aged (about 62) and long-lived (approximately 80). To avoid experimental bias, donors of different ages were spread randomly across the sequencing lanes. Using the same blood draw, the study looked at two additional independent replicas of 1 million unique cDNA reads for two donors, one aged 18 to 30 and the other aged 80 or older. Broader findings and caveats from the paper: Estimates of total diversity based on one million sequenced T cells were regarded as lower bounds and as underestimates. Since profiling was done on bulk unsorted PBMCs, naive and antigen-experienced compartments could not be conclusively compared. Compared with the aged group, the long-lived group had more naive CD4+ T cells, fewer expanded clones and increased TCR diversity, a pattern suggesting age selection. As age increased, observed TCR beta diversity per million T cells dropped in a roughly linear way, and a significant reduction was already evident by age about 36. A strong correlation was found between observed TCR beta diversity and the percentage of naive T cells measured by flow cytometry. The CMV infection status of donors was not known, potentially confounding age-related changes in expanded clonotypes.

The CDR3 covers 16 residues, taking in both the cysteine and the phenylalanine. Of the read, only the CDR3 DNA is kept; its 48 bases are in frame from base 1. The library was obtained by 5' RACE. Sequenced using an Illumina HiSeq 2500. The second PCR ran for roughly 7 to 11 cycles and used a J-beta primer mix along with a sample-barcoded 5' primer. A unique molecular identifier was introduced onto each TCR beta cDNA molecule by a template-switch 5' adaptor carrying 12 random nucleotides. At least 2.5 million CDR3-containing paired-end reads were obtained from each sample. First-strand cDNA was synthesized from all RNA with the Mint cDNA synthesis kit, primed by a TRBC-specific oligonucleotide. Following uracil-DNA glycosylase treatment, all cDNA underwent a first 18-cycle PCR with the universal primers M1SS and BC2_uni_R. As for how the authors treated the data: Normalization of each sample was performed by random selection of 1 million high-quality reads, each carrying a distinct molecular identifier. Reads with shared molecular identifiers were discarded instead of being binned into consensus sequences. MiTCR, run with a Q25 quality threshold and the strictest error-elimination algorithm, handled CDR3 identification, clonotype clustering and error correction. Lower-bound total TCR beta diversity was estimated with a nonparametric unseen species model using Euler transformation. The public reads were reprocessed in TCRdb via fastp at Q25 and MiXCR, keeping in-frame beta chains. Rows are unified per CDR3 protein, each entry keeping the most common DNA and genes. TCRdb, not the authors, supplied the V and J calls. The sample table holds over 700,000 distinct CDR3 sequences, of which roughly 50% were seen once. The ten largest clones take up approximately 40% of the sample.

As regards this clonotype: Its antigen remains unidentified. No per-base quality is available; no much larger clone lies one base away.

The 39 donors, aged about 6 to 95 years, were systemically healthy Caucasian individuals from Russia. Roughly 9.5 milliliters of peripheral blood were drawn from each donor into EDTA-treated Vacutainer tubes. Ficoll-Paque density-gradient centrifugation was used to isolate PBMCs, with at least 7 million obtained per sample. Total RNA was extracted from PBMCs with Trizol reagent, with at least 6 micrograms obtained per sample. For every donor, flow cytometry on a PBMC aliquot measured the percentage of naive CD45RAhigh/CD27high T cells. Material for sequencing was blood. This TCR was recovered from a man older than 75 in good health. This chain is built from TRBV12-3 or TRBV12-4 and TRBJ2-7; TRBD2 is perhaps the D gene, given 5 matching bases. TRBJ2-5 explains the end of the DNA better; the J call may be wrong. The nucleotides are TGTGCCAGCAGTCCGGGATTGAGAACAGCGCAAGAGACCCAGTACTTC. Translated, it reads CASSPGLRTAQETQYF.